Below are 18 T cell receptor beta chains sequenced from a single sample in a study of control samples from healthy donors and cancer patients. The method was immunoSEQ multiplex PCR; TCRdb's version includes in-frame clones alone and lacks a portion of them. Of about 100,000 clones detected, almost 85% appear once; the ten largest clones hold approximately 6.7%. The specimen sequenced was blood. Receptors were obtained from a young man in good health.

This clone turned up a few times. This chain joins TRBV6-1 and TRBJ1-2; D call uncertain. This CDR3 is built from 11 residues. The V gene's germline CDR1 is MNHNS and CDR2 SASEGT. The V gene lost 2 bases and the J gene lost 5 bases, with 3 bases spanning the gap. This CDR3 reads CASSEQYGYTF. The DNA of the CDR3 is TGTGCCAGCAGTGAACAATATGGCTACACCTTC.

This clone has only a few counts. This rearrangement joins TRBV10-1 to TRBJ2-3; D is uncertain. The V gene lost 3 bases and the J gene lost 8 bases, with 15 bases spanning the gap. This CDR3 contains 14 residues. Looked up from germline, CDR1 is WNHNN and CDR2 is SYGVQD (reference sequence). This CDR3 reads CASSDRSPMGTQYF. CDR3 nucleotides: TGCGCCAGCAGTGATCGTTCTCCGATGGGTACGCAGTATTTT.

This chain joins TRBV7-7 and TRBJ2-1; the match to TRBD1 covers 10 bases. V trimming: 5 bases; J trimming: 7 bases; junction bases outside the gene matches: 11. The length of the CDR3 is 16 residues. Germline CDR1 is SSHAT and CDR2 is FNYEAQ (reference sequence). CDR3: CASSRTTGTGVNEQFF. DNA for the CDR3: TGTGCCAGCAGCCGGACAACCGGGACAGGGGTTAATGAGCAGTTCTTC.

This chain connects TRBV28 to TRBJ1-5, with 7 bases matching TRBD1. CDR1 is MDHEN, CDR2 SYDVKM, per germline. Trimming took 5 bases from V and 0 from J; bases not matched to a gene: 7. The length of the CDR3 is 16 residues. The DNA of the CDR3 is TGTGCCAGCAGTGAAACAGGGGACCTTAGCAATCAGCCCCAGCATTTT. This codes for CASSETGDLSNQPQHF.

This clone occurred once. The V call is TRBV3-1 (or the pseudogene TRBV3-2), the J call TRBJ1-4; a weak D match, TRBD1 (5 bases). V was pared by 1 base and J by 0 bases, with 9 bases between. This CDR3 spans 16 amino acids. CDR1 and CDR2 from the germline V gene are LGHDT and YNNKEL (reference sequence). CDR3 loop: CASSQVQDPTNEKLFF. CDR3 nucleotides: TGTGCCAGCAGCCAAGTACAGGACCCAACTAATGAAAAACTGTTTTTT.

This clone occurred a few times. This CDR3 is CASRGGFEAFF. The DNA of the CDR3 is TGTGCCAGCCGAGGGGGGTTTGAAGCTTTCTTT. The rearrangement joins TRBV27 to TRBJ1-1, with D perhaps matching TRBD1 (6 bases). Trimming stripped 8 bases from V and 7 bases from J, with 11 bases between. Germline CDR1 and CDR2: MNHEY and SMNVEV (reference sequence). The CDR3 length is 11 residues.

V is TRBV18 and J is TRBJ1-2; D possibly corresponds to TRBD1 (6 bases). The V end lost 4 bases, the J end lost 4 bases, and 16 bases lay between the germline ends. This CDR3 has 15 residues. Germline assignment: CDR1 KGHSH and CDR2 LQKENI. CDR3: CASSLPGQAFYGYTF. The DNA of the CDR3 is TGTGCCAGCTCACTACCGGGACAAGCATTCTATGGCTACACCTTC.

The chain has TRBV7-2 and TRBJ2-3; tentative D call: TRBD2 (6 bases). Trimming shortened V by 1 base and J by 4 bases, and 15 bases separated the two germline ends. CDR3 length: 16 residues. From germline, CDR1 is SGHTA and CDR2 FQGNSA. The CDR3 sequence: CASSLGVGTGADTQYF. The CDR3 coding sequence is TGTGCCAGCAGCTTAGGTGTCGGGACGGGGGCAGATACGCAGTATTTT.

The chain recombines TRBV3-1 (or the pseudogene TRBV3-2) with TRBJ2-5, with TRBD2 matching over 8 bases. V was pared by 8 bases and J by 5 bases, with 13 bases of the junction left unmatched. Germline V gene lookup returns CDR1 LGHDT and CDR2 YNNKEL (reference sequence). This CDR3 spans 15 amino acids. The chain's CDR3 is CASGSTGLDGETQYF. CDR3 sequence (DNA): TGTGCCAGCGGTAGCACGGGACTAGATGGGGAGACCCAGTACTTC.

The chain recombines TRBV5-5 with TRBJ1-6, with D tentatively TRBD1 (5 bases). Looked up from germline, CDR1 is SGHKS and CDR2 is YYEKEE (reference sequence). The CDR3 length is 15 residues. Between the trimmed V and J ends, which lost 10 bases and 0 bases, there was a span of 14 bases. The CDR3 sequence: CAGAQGDSYNSPLHF. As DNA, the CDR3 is TGTGCCGGGGCGCAGGGTGACTCCTATAATTCACCCCTCCACTTT. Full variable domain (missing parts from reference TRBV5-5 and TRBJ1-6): DAGVTQSPTHLIKTRGQQVTLRCSPISGHKSVSWYQQVLGQGPQFIFQYYEKEERGRGNFPDRFSARQFPNYSSELNVNALLLGDSALYLCAGAQGDSYNSPLHFGNGTRLTVT.

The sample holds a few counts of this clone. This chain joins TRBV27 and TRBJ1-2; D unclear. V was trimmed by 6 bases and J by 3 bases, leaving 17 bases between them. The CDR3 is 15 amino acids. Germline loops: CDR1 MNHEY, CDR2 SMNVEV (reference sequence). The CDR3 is CASRFGPDGDYGYTF. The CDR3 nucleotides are TGTGCCAGCAGATTCGGACCGGACGGGGACTATGGCTACACCTTC.

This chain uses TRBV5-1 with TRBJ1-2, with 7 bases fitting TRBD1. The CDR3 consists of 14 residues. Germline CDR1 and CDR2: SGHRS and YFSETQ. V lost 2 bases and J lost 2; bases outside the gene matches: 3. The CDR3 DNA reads TGCGCCAGCAGCTTCCAGGGGGAAAACTATGGCTACACCTTC. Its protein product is CASSFQGENYGYTF.

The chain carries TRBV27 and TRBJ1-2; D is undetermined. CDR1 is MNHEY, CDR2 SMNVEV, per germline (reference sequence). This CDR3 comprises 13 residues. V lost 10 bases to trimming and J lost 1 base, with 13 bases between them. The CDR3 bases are TGTGCCACTCGGCGAAGGAGTAACTATGGCTACACCTTC. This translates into CATRRRSNYGYTF.

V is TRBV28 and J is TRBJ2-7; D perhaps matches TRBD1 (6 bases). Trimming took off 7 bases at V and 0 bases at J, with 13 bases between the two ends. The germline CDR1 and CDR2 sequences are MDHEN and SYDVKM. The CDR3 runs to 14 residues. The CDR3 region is CASTQGKGSYEQYF. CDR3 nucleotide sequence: TGTGCCAGCACCCAGGGGAAGGGCTCCTACGAGCAGTACTTC.

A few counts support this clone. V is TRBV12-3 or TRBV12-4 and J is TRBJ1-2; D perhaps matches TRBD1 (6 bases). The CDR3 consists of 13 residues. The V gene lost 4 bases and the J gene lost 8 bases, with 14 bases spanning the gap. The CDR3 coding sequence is TGTGCCAGCAGTTACACCACAGGGAACGGCTACACCTTC. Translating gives CASSYTTGNGYTF.

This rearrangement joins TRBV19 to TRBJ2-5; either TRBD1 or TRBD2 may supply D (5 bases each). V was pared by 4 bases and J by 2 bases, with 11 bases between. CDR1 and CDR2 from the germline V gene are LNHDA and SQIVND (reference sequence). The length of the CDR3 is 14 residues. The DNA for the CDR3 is TGTGCCAGTAGTACGCCGGGACGACAAGAGACCCAGTACTTC. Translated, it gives CASSTPGRQETQYF.

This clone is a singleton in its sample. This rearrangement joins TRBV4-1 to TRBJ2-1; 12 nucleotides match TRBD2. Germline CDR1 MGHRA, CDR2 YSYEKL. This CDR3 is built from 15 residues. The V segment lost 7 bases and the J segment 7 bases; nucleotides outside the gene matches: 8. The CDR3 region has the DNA TGCGCCAGCACCCTAGCGGGGGGGCCAAGAAATGAGCAGTTCTTC. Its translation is CASTLAGGPRNEQFF.

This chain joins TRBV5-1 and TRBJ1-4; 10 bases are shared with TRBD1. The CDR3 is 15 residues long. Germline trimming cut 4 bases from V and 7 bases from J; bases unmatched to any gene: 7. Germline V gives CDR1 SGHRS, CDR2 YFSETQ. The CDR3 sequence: CASSPGGTGVEKLFF. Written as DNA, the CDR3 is TGCGCCAGCAGCCCTGGAGGGACAGGGGTTGAAAAACTGTTTTTT.